One and the same sample provided the 10 T cell receptor beta chains below, sequenced in a study of beta chain features in type 1 diabetes. Reverse transcribing all isolated RNA meant expressed TCRB transcripts were sequenced. Sequencing used immunoSEQ multiplex PCR; TCRdb keeps in-frame clones, though not all of them. Among roughly 500,000 clones listed, approximately 28% were seen once. The sequencing sample was made of naive CD4+ T cells from blood. The origin of the receptors is a man between 18 and 35 years old in good health.

The chain joins TRBV2 to TRBJ2-3; 8 bases are shared with TRBD2. The CDR3 sequence is 14 residues long. Germline trimming cut 5 bases from V and 5 bases from J; bases unmatched to any gene: 6. The V gene's germline CDR1 is SNHLY and CDR2 FYNNEI. CDR3 coding DNA: TGTGCCAGCAGTATAACTAGCGGCGAAGATACGCAGTATTTT. Residues: CASSITSGEDTQYF.

This sequence joins TRBV7-8 and TRBJ2-1; weak D call: TRBD2 (6 bases). The V end lost 0 bases, the J end lost 2 bases, and 8 bases lay between the germline ends. Per the germline V gene, CDR1 is SGHVS and CDR2 is FQNEAQ. This CDR3 has 15 amino acids. DNA for the CDR3: TGTGCCAGCAGCTTAGCGGGAGGTACCTACAATGAGCAGTTCTTC. Protein product: CASSLAGGTYNEQFF. Together with reference TRBV7-8 and TRBJ2-1, the CDR3 gives the full variable domain: GAGVSQSPRYKVAKRGQDVALRCDPISGHVSLFWYQQALGQGPEFLTYFQNEAQLDKSGLPSDRFFAERPEGSVSTLKIQRTQQEDSAVYLCASSLAGGTYNEQFFGPGTRLTVL.

Regarding this clone: In the same sample, other DNA sequences code for this CDR3. This chain links TRBV7-2 with TRBJ1-2, with D unresolved. The germline V gene has CDR1 SGHTA and CDR2 FQGNSA. The CDR3 loop spans 12 amino acids. V gave up 5 bases and J gave up 5 bases, with 9 bases separating them. The CDR3 reads CASSPGLYGYTF. The CDR3, as DNA: TGTGCCAGCAGCCCGGGTCTGTATGGCTACACCTTC.

This clone has just a few counts. For the CDR3, the DNA is TGTGCCAGCACCCGGGGGAGCGGTTTCTCCTACGAGCAGTACTTC. It specifies CASTRGSGFSYEQYF. The rearrangement uses TRBV6-6 and TRBJ2-7, with a tentative D call TRBD2 (6 bases). Germline assignment: CDR1 MNHNY and CDR2 SVGAGI (reference sequence). This CDR3 comprises 15 residues. Trimming removed 7 bases at V and 0 bases at J, with 16 bases between.

V and J are TRBV27 and TRBJ2-7; 8 bases fit TRBD1. Germline values: CDR1 MNHEY, CDR2 SMNVEV (reference sequence). There are 15 residues in the CDR3. Trimming at V came to 6 bases and at J to 3 bases, leaving 10 bases not matched to a gene. CDR3 in amino acids: CASRGPVTGVYEQYF. The CDR3 nucleotides read TGTGCCAGCAGAGGACCAGTGACAGGGGTCTACGAGCAGTACTTC.

The chain links TRBV5-5 to TRBJ1-2, with D unresolved. V was shortened by 4 bases and J by 5 bases, with 15 bases between the two germline ends. This CDR3 spans 14 amino acids. Germline assignment: CDR1 SGHKS and CDR2 YYEKEE (reference sequence). The CDR3 sequence is CASSEPGREYGYTF. The CDR3 nucleotides read TGTGCCAGCAGCGAACCGGGGAGGGAATATGGCTACACCTTC.

This clone came up a few times. The chain recombines TRBV21-1 with TRBJ2-6. TRBV21-1 is given as a pseudogene. The CDR3 is 23 amino acids. The CDR3: CASSKGPVGRRTLVSSGANVLTF. The CDR3 DNA reads as TGTGCCAGCAGTAAAGGCCCCGTTGGTCGTAGGACCCTCGTATCCTCTGGGGCCAACGTCCTGACTTTC.

This clone was seen a handful of times. The genes are TRBV5-1 and TRBJ2-7; no clear D gene. V was cut by 7 bases and J by 0 bases, with 11 bases left in between. Germline assignment: CDR1 SGHRS and CDR2 YFSETQ. The CDR3 totals 13 residues. Here the CDR3 reads CASVSPGSYEQYF. CDR3 nucleotides: TGCGCCAGCGTAAGTCCCGGCTCCTACGAGCAGTACTTC. The complete variable domain, with remaining parts taken from reference TRBV5-1 and TRBJ2-7, reads KAGVTQTPRYLIKTRGQQVTLSCSPISGHRSVSWYQQTPGQGLQFLFEYFSETQRNKGNFPGRFSGRQFSNSRSEMNVSTLELGDSALYLCASVSPGSYEQYFGPGTRLTVT.

V usage is TRBV7-9 and J usage is TRBJ2-2; D might be TRBD1 (5 bases). V was trimmed by 1 base and J by 6 bases, leaving 6 bases between them. Per the germline V gene, CDR1 is SEHNR and CDR2 is FQNEAQ (reference sequence). CDR3 size: 13 residues. The CDR3 nucleotides are TGTGCCAGCAGCTTAGGACAGCCCGGGGAGCTGTTTTTT. As protein: CASSLGQPGELFF.

This clone was observed a few times. J is TRBJ2-3 and V is TRBV19; 8 nucleotides agree with TRBD1. After removal of 5 bases from V and 6 bases from J, the junction contained 4 bases not matched to a gene. Germline V gene sequence: CDR1 LNHDA, CDR2 SQIVND (reference sequence). This CDR3 is built from 13 residues. CDR3 in DNA: TGTGCCAGTAGTCCGACAGGGGCCGATACGCAGTATTTT. Protein: CASSPTGADTQYF.